Below, one TCR beta chain is given with its context. Its target is not known. Through template switching, a universal primer site was introduced, and the cDNA contained unique molecular identifiers. TCRdb reanalysed the 5' RACE reads using MiXCR and keeps one entry per CDR3 protein. The sample consists of approximately 600,000 distinct CDR3 sequences, around 9.6% of them appearing once. This sample is drawn from a study of identical twins. Study observations and caveats: Fewer insertions characterized abundant cord blood beta clonotypes, whereas memory repertoires showed none. The study reached conclusions through statistical analysis that was cross-sectional, not following the same donors. With beta out-of-frame sequences, excess sharing by twins was weaker.

The sample was also reused in another study, on yellow fever vaccine responses in identical twins.

The sequenced material came from PBMCs. This clonotype was sampled from a woman aged 18-29 years in good health.

The CDR3 bases are TGCGCCAGCAGCTTGGCCACAGGTTACTCTGAAGCTTTCTTT. It yields the protein CASSLATGYSEAFF. The chain uses TRBV5-1 and TRBJ1-1; a weak D match, TRBD1 (5 bases). V lost 0 bases and J lost 6, with 12 bases in between. The germline V gene encodes CDR1 SGHRS and CDR2 YFSETQ. The CDR3 sequence is 14 residues long. Full variable domain (missing parts from reference TRBV5-1 and TRBJ1-1): KAGVTQTPRYLIKTRGQQVTLSCSPISGHRSVSWYQQTPGQGLQFLFEYFSETQRNKGNFPGRFSGRQFSNSRSEMNVSTLELGDSALYLCASSLATGYSEAFFGQGTRLTVV.